This passage covers 5 T cell receptor beta chains from one sample sequenced in a study of tumor-infiltrating lymphocytes in primary liver carcinoma. A constant-region primer primed TCR beta cDNA synthesis from about 0.55 ug of total RNA. Generation of the TCR beta libraries relied on three nested multiplex PCR rounds using slightly modified ARM-PCR. Running ten to eleven cycles apiece, the first two PCR rounds relied on TRBV1-TRBV30 forward primers together with a C-beta reverse primer. TCRdb reprocessed the multiplex PCR reads via MiXCR and lists one record per CDR3 protein. The table includes more than 40,000 distinct CDR3 sequences, approximately 70% detected once. Co-extraction of RNA and DNA was performed on about 19-33 mg of unsorted bulk tissue. Sequencing input: liver tumor tissue from sampling region 5. Subset specified: tumor region T5, tumor centre. These receptors were obtained from a man between 35 and 55 years old with primary liver carcinoma and hepatitis B virus infection.

The chain recombines TRBV6-5 with TRBJ2-3; no reliable D call. This CDR3 has 13 amino acids. Germline CDR1 reads MNHEY; CDR2 reads SVGAGI. DNA of the CDR3: TGTGGCATCAGTTCCCAGGCTCCAGATACGCAGTATTTT. Its protein product is CGISSQAPDTQYF.

This clonotype occurred once. The junction shows a germline mismatch at one end, possibly a read error. This sequence joins TRBV5-1 and TRBJ2-7; D perhaps matches TRBD1 (6 bases). Germline CDR1 SGHRS, CDR2 YFSETQ. The CDR3 is 16 amino acids. The CDR3 loop reads CASSLAGQGIEYEQYF. The CDR3 DNA is TGCGCCAGTAGCTTGGCCGGTCAGGGGATTGAGTACGAGCAGTACTTC.

This clonotype was seen at least ten times. V is TRBV28 and J is TRBJ2-7; 9 bases agree with TRBD1. There are 15 residues in the CDR3. Germline-derived CDR1 and CDR2 are MDHEN and SYDVKM. The trim removed 4 bases at V and 4 bases at J, leaving 8 bases unmatched. The CDR3 reads CASSWAGTGKYEQYF. DNA for the CDR3: TGTGCCAGCAGTTGGGCGGGGACAGGGAAGTACGAGCAGTACTTC.

Here the CDR3 reads CASSFHLSVYEQYF. In nucleotides, the CDR3 is TGTGCCAGCAGTTTCCACCTGAGCGTGTATGAGCAGTACTTC. The chain employs TRBV12-3 or TRBV12-4 and TRBJ2-7; no clear D. V lost 3 bases, J lost 7 bases, and 16 bases lay in between. CDR3 length: 14 residues.

In DNA, the CDR3 is TGTGCCAACAGAAATCCCTGGTCGGATACGCAGTATTTT. The encoded protein is CANRNPWSDTQYF. The rearrangement uses TRBV11-2 and TRBJ2-3, with D uncertain. The CDR3 totals 13 residues. Germline V gene lookup returns CDR1 SGHAT and CDR2 FQNNGV. Trimming pared 10 bases from V and 6 bases from J, leaving 17 bases between.